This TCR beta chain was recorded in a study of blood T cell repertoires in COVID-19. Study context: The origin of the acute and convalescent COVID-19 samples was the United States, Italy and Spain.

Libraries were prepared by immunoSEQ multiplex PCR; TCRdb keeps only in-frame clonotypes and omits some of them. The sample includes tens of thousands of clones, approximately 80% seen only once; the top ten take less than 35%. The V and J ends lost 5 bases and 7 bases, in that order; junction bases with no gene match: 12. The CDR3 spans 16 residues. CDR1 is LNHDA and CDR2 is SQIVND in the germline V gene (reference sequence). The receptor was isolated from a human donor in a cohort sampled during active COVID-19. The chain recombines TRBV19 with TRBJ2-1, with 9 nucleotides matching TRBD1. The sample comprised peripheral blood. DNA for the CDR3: TGTGCCAGTAGTGCCGCCGGGACAGGGAGGGTAAATGAGCAGTTCTTC. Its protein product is CASSAAGTGRVNEQFF.